A single sample is the source of the 8 T cell receptor beta chains below, sequenced in a study of blood T cell repertoires in COVID-19. Sequencing used immunoSEQ multiplex PCR; TCRdb keeps in-frame clones, though not all of them. The sample consists of around 480,000 clones, around 90% of them appearing once. The sequenced material came from PBMCs or T cells enriched from blood (not recorded which). These receptors originate from a woman aged 18-29 years who had recovered from COVID-19.

The CDR3, as DNA: TGTGCCAGCAACGGGGACAGGGGGTACGAGCAGTACTTC. Translating gives CASNGDRGYEQYF. This chain joins TRBV2 and TRBJ2-7; TRBD1 agrees at 11 bases. There are 13 residues in the CDR3. The ends lost 7 bases at V and 4 bases at J; junction bases unmatched: 3. Germline V gives CDR1 SNHLY, CDR2 FYNNEI. Based on the CDR3 plus reference TRBV2 and TRBJ2-7, the full variable domain is EPEVTQTPSHQVTQMGQEVILRCVPISNHLYFYWYRQILGQKVEFLVSFYNNEISEKSEIFDDQFSVERPDGSNFTLKIRSTKLEDSAMYFCASNGDRGYEQYFGPGTRLTVT.

This clone showed up just a few times. The chain recombines TRBV10-3 with TRBJ1-2; no reliable D call. CDR1 and CDR2 from the germline V gene are ENHRY and SYGVKD. The V end was cut by 2 bases, the J end by 6 bases, with 13 bases between. This CDR3 has 14 residues. CDR3 nucleotide sequence: TGTGCCATCAGTGAGGTGGCAGGCGAAGATGGCTACACCTTC. Its protein product is CAISEVAGEDGYTF.

The chain carries TRBV28 and TRBJ2-4, with a possible D match to TRBD2 (8 bases). Trimming took 6 bases from V and 7 from J, leaving 19 bases between them. From germline, CDR1 is MDHEN and CDR2 SYDVKM. This CDR3 is built from 15 residues. CDR3: CASSAGGGQRNIQYF. In nucleotides, the CDR3 is TGTGCCAGCAGCGCCGGGGGGGGACAGCGGAACATTCAGTACTTC.

This chain links TRBV5-6 with TRBJ2-3; no clear D gene. This CDR3 spans 13 amino acids. Trimming cost V 4 bases and J 6 bases, with 12 bases left between them. CDR1 SGHDT and CDR2 YYEEEE come from the germline V gene. The CDR3 loop reads CASSRRSADTQYF. CDR3 coding DNA: TGTGCCAGCAGCCGACGATCAGCGGATACGCAGTATTTT. The full variable domain, rest sourced from reference TRBV5-6 and TRBJ2-3, is DAGVTQSPTHLIKTRGQQVTLRCSPKSGHDTVSWYQQALGQGPQFIFQYYEEEERQRGNFPDRFSGHQFPNYSSELNVNALLLGDSALYLCASSRRSADTQYFGPGTRLTVL.

The gene calls are TRBV7-9 and TRBJ1-1; 7 nucleotides match TRBD1. This CDR3 is built from 17 residues. Germline assignment: CDR1 SEHNR and CDR2 FQNEAQ (reference sequence). The J segment lost 3 bases and the V segment lost 10 bases, leaving 20 bases of the junction unmatched. CDR3: CATPPPRTTQGDTEAFF. DNA of the CDR3: TGTGCCACCCCTCCCCCCCGGACCACCCAGGGGGACACTGAAGCTTTCTTT.

This sequence joins TRBV3-1 (or the pseudogene TRBV3-2) and TRBJ1-6, with 7 bases matching TRBD1. Germline trimming cut 6 bases from V and 7 bases from J; bases unmatched to any gene: 0. Germline assignment: CDR1 LGHDT and CDR2 YNNKEL (reference sequence). The CDR3 length is 12 residues. CDR3 nucleotide sequence: TGTGCCAGCAGACAGGGGAATTCACCCCTCCACTTT. As protein: CASRQGNSPLHF.

The CDR3 loop reads CASSQGRAGEGYTF. As DNA, the CDR3 is TGTGCCAGCAGCCAAGGGCGGGCAGGAGAGGGCTACACCTTC. This sequence joins TRBV4-2 and TRBJ1-2; D is unclear. Germline CDR1 and CDR2: LGHNA and YNFKEQ. The length of the CDR3 is 14 residues. Trimming pared 1 base from V and 8 bases from J, leaving 14 bases between.

V and J are TRBV29-1 and TRBJ1-1; weak D call: TRBD1 (6 bases). V shed 5 bases and J shed 0 bases, with 10 bases lying between them. CDR3 length equals 13 residues. Per germline, CDR1 SQVTM and CDR2 ANQGSEA. The CDR3 here is CSVTGQMNTEAFF. The CDR3 DNA reads TGCAGCGTTACGGGACAAATGAACACTGAAGCTTTCTTT.